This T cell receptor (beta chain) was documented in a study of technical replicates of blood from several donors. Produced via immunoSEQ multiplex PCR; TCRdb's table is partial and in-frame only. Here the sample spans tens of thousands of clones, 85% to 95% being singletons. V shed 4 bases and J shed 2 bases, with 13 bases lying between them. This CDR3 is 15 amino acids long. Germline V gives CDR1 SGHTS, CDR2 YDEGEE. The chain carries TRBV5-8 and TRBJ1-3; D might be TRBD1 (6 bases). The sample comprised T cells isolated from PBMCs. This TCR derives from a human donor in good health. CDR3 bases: TGTGCCAGCAGCACCAGGGGTTTCGCTGGAAACACCATATATTTT. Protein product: CASSTRGFAGNTIYF.